The rows below give T cell receptor beta chains drawn from one sample of a study of CD8 T cells in Susac syndrome. TCRdb reprocessed the immunoSEQ multiplex PCR reads via MiXCR and lists one record per CDR3 protein. Of about 180,000 distinct CDR3 sequences in the sample, approximately 94% were seen once. The sequencing input was CD4+ T cells from PBMCs. Receptor source: a human donor with Susac syndrome. CDR3s include the opening cysteine and the closing phenylalanine or tryptophan. Each record gives: clone size, D gene, V gene, J gene, CDR3 DNA, CDR3 protein. The D gene is left open where the match is weak. Only some rows state a clone size, as once, few, many or a class for expanded clones.

clone size: NA
D gene: TRBD2
V gene: TRBV3-1
J gene: TRBJ2-5
CDR3 DNA: TGTGCCAGCAGCTACAGGACTAGCGGGCAAGAGACCCAGTACTTC
CDR3 protein: CASSYRTSGQETQYF

clone size: NA
D gene: TRBD1
V gene: TRBV2
J gene: TRBJ2-7
CDR3 DNA: TGTGCCAGCACCCCGGACAGGCGGTACGAGCAGTACTTC
CDR3 protein: CASTPDRRYEQYF

clone size: once
D gene: NA
V gene: TRBV9
J gene: TRBJ2-7
CDR3 DNA: TGTGCCAGCAGCGTAGCTACGGTTAGCTCCTACGAGCAGTACTTC
CDR3 protein: CASSVATVSSYEQYF

clone size: NA
D gene: TRBD2
V gene: TRBV20-1
J gene: TRBJ2-3
CDR3 DNA: TGCAGTGCTGGGACTAGCGGCCCATTGGAGCAGTATTTT
CDR3 protein: CSAGTSGPLEQYF

clone size: NA
D gene: NA
V gene: TRBV14
J gene: TRBJ1-1
CDR3 DNA: TGTGCCAGCAGCCGATTACCGGGGGACACCTCTTCTGAAGCTTTCTTT
CDR3 protein: CASSRLPGDTSSEAFF

clone size: NA
D gene: NA
V gene: TRBV12-3/TRBV12-4
J gene: TRBJ1-5
CDR3 DNA: TGTGCCAGCAGTTTTCGGGAGGACGGGCCCCAGCATTTT
CDR3 protein: CASSFREDGPQHF

clone size: NA
D gene: NA
V gene: TRBV7-3
J gene: TRBJ2-5
CDR3 DNA: TGTGCCAGCAGCGCAGGGGCTCTTGAGACCCAGTACTTC
CDR3 protein: CASSAGALETQYF

clone size: NA
D gene: NA
V gene: TRBV27
J gene: TRBJ2-2
CDR3 DNA: TGTGCCAGCAGTTTATTGGGACGTAGGGACAACACCGGGGAGCTGTTTTTT
CDR3 protein: CASSLLGRRDNTGELFF

clone size: NA
D gene: NA
V gene: TRBV7-2
J gene: TRBJ2-5
CDR3 DNA: TGTGCCAGCAGCGGATCATGGACCCAGTACTTC
CDR3 protein: CASSGSWTQYF

clone size: NA
D gene: NA
V gene: TRBV9
J gene: TRBJ1-4
CDR3 DNA: TGTGCCAGCAGCGTAGACATTGCAACTAATGAAAAACTGTTTTTT
CDR3 protein: CASSVDIATNEKLFF

clone size: NA
D gene: NA
V gene: TRBV9
J gene: TRBJ1-6
CDR3 DNA: TGTGCCAGCAGCGTCAGGGGAGACGTCGGTTCACCCCTCCACTTT
CDR3 protein: CASSVRGDVGSPLHF

clone size: few
D gene: NA
V gene: TRBV5-1
J gene: TRBJ1-1
CDR3 DNA: TGCGCCAGCAGCGTTTCGAACACTGAAGCTTTCTTT
CDR3 protein: CASSVSNTEAFF

clone size: once
D gene: NA
V gene: TRBV29-1
J gene: TRBJ2-1
CDR3 DNA: TGCAGCGTTAGTTTGTCCAACGACGGCAATGAGCAGTTCTTC
CDR3 protein: CSVSLSNDGNEQFF

clone size: NA
D gene: NA
V gene: TRBV30
J gene: TRBJ1-6
CDR3 DNA: TGTGCCTGGAGTTCCCAGGCGTATAATTCACCCCTCCACTTT
CDR3 protein: CAWSSQAYNSPLHF

clone size: NA
D gene: NA
V gene: TRBV12-3/TRBV12-4
J gene: TRBJ1-2
CDR3 DNA: TGTGCCAGCAGTTTATCCAGGAGCTACACCTTC
CDR3 protein: CASSLSRSYTF

clone size: NA
D gene: NA
V gene: TRBV7-2
J gene: TRBJ2-3
CDR3 DNA: TGTGCCAGCAGCTTCGACACAGATACGCAGTATTTT
CDR3 protein: CASSFDTDTQYF

clone size: NA
D gene: TRBD1
V gene: TRBV5-6
J gene: TRBJ2-1
CDR3 DNA: TGTGCCAGCAGCCCAGGGACAGGATCCTACAATGAGCAGTTCTTC
CDR3 protein: CASSPGTGSYNEQFF

clone size: NA
D gene: NA
V gene: TRBV5-6
J gene: TRBJ1-3
CDR3 DNA: TGTGCCAGCAGATATGGGGACATGCCTGGAAACACCATATATTTT
CDR3 protein: CASRYGDMPGNTIYF

clone size: NA
D gene: NA
V gene: TRBV6-5
J gene: TRBJ1-5
CDR3 DNA: TGTGCCAGCAGTTACCCCTTGGGGCCCCAGCATTTT
CDR3 protein: CASSYPLGPQHF

clone size: once
D gene: NA
V gene: TRBV20-1
J gene: TRBJ2-3
CDR3 DNA: TGCAGTGCTAGTACAGGGTCTAGCACAGATACGCAGTATTTT
CDR3 protein: CSASTGSSTDTQYF

clone size: once
D gene: NA
V gene: TRBV7-8
J gene: TRBJ1-3
CDR3 DNA: TGTGCCAGCAGTGAGGACGGTCCCTCTGGAAACACCATATATTTT
CDR3 protein: CASSEDGPSGNTIYF

clone size: NA
D gene: NA
V gene: TRBV20-1
J gene: TRBJ2-2
CDR3 DNA: TGCAGTGCTTCCGGGACCGGGGAGCTGTTTTTT
CDR3 protein: CSASGTGELFF